The clone carrying this T cell receptor beta chain was found many times. Antigen unknown. RNA transcripts provided the source from which TCR beta CDR3 regions were amplified. The primer set for the first-round RT-PCR of the TCR CDR3 was HTBI. Via MiXCR, TCRdb re-called the multiplex PCR reads, giving one row per CDR3 protein. Of approximately 400,000 distinct CDR3 sequences listed, approximately 14% were seen once; the top ten hold 28%. This entry is derived from a study of T cells in Graves' hyperthyroidism and ophthalmopathy. Germline V gene data show CDR1 as MNHNS and CDR2 as SASEGT. CDR3 size: 14 residues. Trimming took off 7 bases at V and 6 bases at J, with 19 bases between the two ends. Subjects aged 18 to 65 presented with newly diagnosed hyperthyroidism of less than 2 months' duration. PBMCs stemmed from 10 ml fresh peripheral blood. Whole-study results and caveats: The model made its ophthalmopathy prediction, and onset followed a median approximately 6 months later. A model using 13 V-J features told ophthalmopathy apart from stable hyperthyroidism.

The sample taken for sequencing was blood. The chain combines TRBV6-1 with TRBJ2-7; possibly TRBD2 for D (6 bases). The clonotype originates from a woman between 18 and 30 years old with Graves' hyperthyroidism that later progressed to Graves' ophthalmopathy. CDR3 bases: TGTGCCAGCACCACGTGGCAGGGAGGCGGCGAGCAGTACTTC. Its translation: CASTTWQGGGEQYF.